Listed below are T cell receptor beta chains from one sample, sequenced in a study of shared clonotypes between healthy human individuals. Clones were sequenced by immunoSEQ multiplex PCR, and TCRdb holds only the in-frame ones, with some missing. The sample lists about 2.3 million clones; about 92% were seen once. The specimen was naive CD4+ T cells from PBMCs. These receptors all stem from a man between 18 and 35 years old in good health. Some clones in this sample may be carry-over from other donors' samples. CDR3s include the opening cysteine and the closing phenylalanine or tryptophan. Each record gives: J gene, clone size, V gene, D gene, CDR3 protein, CDR3 DNA. D genes are given only for firm matches. Only some rows state a clone size, as once, few, many or a class for expanded clones.

TRBJ1-4 | NA | TRBV6-5 | TRBD1 | CASSYGGTGLKLFF | TGTGCCAGCAGTTACGGCGGGACAGGGTTGAAACTGTTTTTT
TRBJ2-2 | NA | TRBV9 | TRBD2 | CASSLGLAGDPGELFF | TGTGCCAGCAGCCTGGGACTAGCGGGAGATCCCGGGGAGCTGTTTTTT
TRBJ2-5 | NA | TRBV25-1 | TRBD2 | CASSVAGGEETQYF | TGTGCCAGCAGTGTAGCGGGAGGGGAAGAGACCCAGTACTTC
TRBJ1-5 | NA | TRBV6-6 | NA | CASSYNGRTPLPQHF | TGTGCCAGCAGTTATAATGGCCGAACGCCGCTGCCCCAGCATTTT
TRBJ2-2 | NA | TRBV9 | TRBD1 | CASSETPVTGRTGELFF | TGTGCCAGCAGCGAGACCCCCGTGACAGGGCGAACCGGGGAGCTGTTTTTT
TRBJ2-1 | NA | TRBV7-2 | NA | CASTKDSKEQFF | TGTGCCAGCACTAAGGACAGCAAAGAGCAGTTCTTC
TRBJ2-7 | NA | TRBV10-1 | NA | CASWDGSYEQYF | TGCGCCAGCTGGGACGGTTCCTACGAGCAGTACTTC
TRBJ2-7 | NA | TRBV11-3 | NA | CASSFPNGEQYF | TGTGCCAGCAGCTTCCCAAATGGAGAGCAGTACTTC
TRBJ1-5 | NA | TRBV6-5 | NA | CASSTRPVGQPQHF | TGTGCCAGCAGTACAAGACCCGTGGGGCAGCCCCAGCATTTT
TRBJ1-1 | once | TRBV28 | NA | CASSFSQKAFF | TGTGCCAGCAGTTTCTCCCAGAAAGCTTTCTTT
TRBJ2-2 | NA | TRBV5-1 | TRBD2 | CASSSAGGTGELFF | TGCGCCAGCAGCTCGGCGGGAGGCACCGGGGAGCTGTTTTTT
TRBJ2-1 | NA | TRBV7-8 | TRBD2 | CASSARLAGSYNEQFF | TGTGCCAGCAGCGCAAGACTAGCGGGATCCTACAATGAGCAGTTCTTC
TRBJ1-4 | NA | TRBV6-6 | NA | CASTRGGNEKLFF | TGTGCCAGCACTAGGGGGGGGAATGAAAAACTGTTTTTT
TRBJ2-3 | NA | TRBV5-1 | TRBD2 | CASRGDSGTDTQYF | TGCGCCAGCCGGGGAGATAGCGGGACAGATACGCAGTATTTT
TRBJ1-2 | NA | TRBV18 | NA | CASSPVRQTDYGYTF | TGTGCCAGCTCACCAGTACGACAGACCGACTATGGCTACACCTTC
TRBJ2-1 | NA | TRBV9 | TRBD2 | CASGGLAGPLYNEQFF | TGTGCCAGCGGCGGACTAGCGGGACCACTCTACAATGAGCAGTTCTTC
TRBJ2-1 | NA | TRBV10-1 | NA | CASSERGAGNNEQFF | TGCGCCAGCAGTGAACGAGGGGCGGGGAACAATGAGCAGTTCTTC
TRBJ2-5 | once | TRBV30 | TRBD1 | CAWRGQGQETQYF | TGTGCCTGGAGGGGACAGGGCCAAGAGACCCAGTACTTC
TRBJ2-2 | NA | TRBV27 | NA | CASRQPTNTGELFF | TGTGCCAGCAGACAGCCAACGAACACCGGGGAGCTGTTTTTT
TRBJ1-2 | NA | TRBV5-4 | TRBD1 | CASSPRGGQGESYGYTF | TGTGCCAGCAGCCCCCGAGGGGGACAGGGGGAGTCCTATGGCTACACCTTC
TRBJ1-1 | few | TRBV29-1 | NA | CSVVWQKNTEAFF | TGCAGCGTTGTATGGCAGAAGAACACTGAAGCTTTCTTT
TRBJ2-7 | NA | TRBV6-1 | NA | CASSALGRRSGQGYEQYF | TGTGCCAGCAGTGCGCTCGGCCGACGCTCAGGTCAGGGATACGAGCAGTACTTC
TRBJ1-1 | NA | TRBV9 | TRBD1 | CASSPGQGAGEAFF | TGTGCCAGCAGCCCGGGACAGGGGGCTGGTGAAGCTTTCTTT
TRBJ2-7 | NA | TRBV7-6 | NA | CASSLEVGLEQYF | TGTGCCAGCAGCTTAGAGGTGGGACTCGAGCAGTACTTC
TRBJ2-1 | NA | TRBV7-2 | TRBD2 | CASSLFGRNEQFF | TGTGCCAGCAGCTTATTCGGGAGGAATGAGCAGTTCTTC
TRBJ1-1 | NA | TRBV5-1 | NA | CASSRGTGGAAGGTEAFF | TGCGCCAGCAGCCGGGGGACTGGCGGGGCAGCTGGTGGCACTGAAGCTTTCTTT
TRBJ2-3 | NA | TRBV4-2 | TRBD2 | CASSQETIGRATDTQYF | TGTGCCAGCAGCCAAGAGACCATAGGGAGGGCCACAGATACGCAGTATTTT
TRBJ2-7 | NA | TRBV10-1 | TRBD2 | CASSELAGGLSYEQYF | TGCGCCAGCAGTGAACTAGCGGGAGGACTTTCCTACGAGCAGTACTTC
TRBJ2-3 | NA | TRBV27 | TRBD2 | CASSSRSRLAGLTDTQYF | TGTGCCAGCAGTTCTAGGTCCCGACTAGCGGGGCTCACAGATACGCAGTATTTT
TRBJ1-4 | NA | TRBV7-3 | NA | CASSRRGNEKLFF | TGTGCCAGCAGCCGGCGGGGTAATGAAAAACTGTTTTTT
TRBJ2-3 | NA | TRBV7-2 | TRBD2 | CASSLAVSGGDTQYF | TGTGCCAGCAGCTTAGCGGTTAGCGGGGGAGATACGCAGTATTTT
TRBJ2-7 | NA | TRBV4-2 | NA | CASSPAGITNEQYF | TGTGCCAGCAGCCCAGCAGGTATCACAAACGAGCAGTACTTC
TRBJ2-7 | NA | TRBV2 | NA | CANRQDHYEQYF | TGTGCCAACAGGCAGGACCACTACGAGCAGTACTTC
TRBJ2-7 | NA | TRBV14 | TRBD1 | CASGQVGTVYEQYF | TGTGCCAGCGGTCAAGTCGGGACAGTATACGAGCAGTACTTC
TRBJ2-5 | NA | TRBV19 | NA | CASRSGGSVETQYF | TGTGCCAGTAGGTCAGGGGGGAGCGTAGAGACCCAGTACTTC
TRBJ2-7 | NA | TRBV27 | NA | CASRISRTLPYEQYF | TGTGCCAGCAGGATATCTAGGACGCTACCCTACGAGCAGTACTTC
TRBJ1-4 | NA | TRBV5-5 | NA | CASSHRSGAATNEKLFF | TGTGCCAGCAGCCACAGGTCGGGGGCTGCAACTAATGAAAAACTGTTTTTT
TRBJ1-1 | few | TRBV18 | NA | CASSPLFETEAFF | TGTGCCAGCTCACCACTCTTCGAAACTGAAGCTTTCTTT
TRBJ2-7 | once | TRBV5-1 | TRBD2 | CASSWRGGEQYF | TGCGCCAGCAGCTGGCGGGGGGGCGAGCAGTACTTC
TRBJ2-1 | NA | TRBV7-3 | NA | CASSLTGSSYNEQFF | TGTGCCAGCAGCTTAACCGGGAGCTCCTACAATGAGCAGTTCTTC
TRBJ1-1 | NA | TRBV18 | NA | CASSPPGWTEAFF | TGTGCCAGCTCACCACCAGGGTGGACTGAAGCTTTCTTT
TRBJ2-5 | NA | TRBV18 | TRBD1 | CASSRKTGTEQETQYF | TGTGCCAGCTCACGGAAAACCGGGACAGAGCAAGAGACCCAGTACTTC
TRBJ2-7 | NA | TRBV19 | TRBD2 | CASTLLAGGSYEQYF | TGTGCCAGTACCTTACTAGCGGGAGGTTCCTACGAGCAGTACTTC
TRBJ1-1 | NA | TRBV4-2 | TRBD1 | CASSQGQGVMNTEAFF | TGTGCCAGCAGCCAGGGACAGGGGGTCATGAACACTGAAGCTTTCTTT
TRBJ2-7 | NA | TRBV9 | TRBD2 | CASSFGPAGDEQYF | TGTGCCAGCAGCTTTGGTCCGGCGGGAGACGAGCAGTACTTC
TRBJ1-1 | NA | TRBV18 | NA | CASSPGRMNTEAFF | TGTGCCAGCTCACCGGGCAGAATGAACACTGAAGCTTTCTTT
TRBJ2-7 | once | TRBV7-8 | NA | CASSLVEVYEQYF | TGTGCCAGCAGCTTAGTAGAGGTCTACGAGCAGTACTTC
TRBJ1-5 | NA | TRBV28 | NA | CASSLLLQPQHF | TGTGCCAGCAGCTTGCTTCTTCAGCCCCAGCATTTT
TRBJ1-2 | NA | TRBV12-5 | NA | CASGLGGYGYTF | TGTGCTAGTGGCCTAGGGGGCTATGGCTACACCTTC
TRBJ1-1 | NA | TRBV7-3 | NA | CASSLRGGDTEAFF | TGTGCCAGCAGCTTAAGGGGCGGGGACACTGAAGCTTTCTTT
TRBJ1-5 | NA | TRBV7-9 | TRBD1 | CASSLDRGHQPQHF | TGTGCCAGCAGCTTAGACAGGGGGCACCAGCCCCAGCATTTT
TRBJ2-1 | NA | TRBV9 | TRBD2 | CASSALGRGASSYNEQFF | TGTGCCAGCAGCGCCCTCGGGAGGGGGGCCAGCTCCTACAATGAGCAGTTCTTC
TRBJ2-7 | NA | TRBV27 | TRBD2 | CATRSSGYLSYEQYF | TGTGCCACCCGATCTAGCGGGTACCTCTCCTACGAGCAGTACTTC
TRBJ1-1 | NA | TRBV30 | TRBD1 | CAWSLLDRLNTEAFF | TGTGCCTGGAGTCTATTGGACAGGCTGAACACTGAAGCTTTCTTT
TRBJ1-4 | NA | TRBV28 | TRBD1 | CASSSGQGGDEKLFF | TGTGCCAGCAGTTCCGGACAGGGAGGTGATGAAAAACTGTTTTTT
TRBJ2-3 | NA | TRBV5-1 | NA | CASSLPTDTQYF | TGCGCCAGCAGCCTACCCACAGATACGCAGTATTTT
TRBJ1-1 | NA | TRBV9 | NA | CASSVGQLTEAFF | TGTGCCAGCAGCGTAGGTCAGCTCACTGAAGCTTTCTTT
TRBJ2-7 | NA | TRBV9 | NA | CASSVTGSSYEQYF | TGTGCCAGCAGCGTAACCGGGAGCTCCTACGAGCAGTACTTC